The 24 T cell receptor beta chains listed next were all sequenced from one sample in a study of blood T cell repertoires in COVID-19. Libraries were prepared by immunoSEQ multiplex PCR; TCRdb keeps only in-frame clonotypes and omits some of them. This sample carries more than 350,000 clones, 85% to 90% of them seen once, and the ten largest clones take roughly 1%. Specimen: PBMCs or T cells enriched from blood (not recorded which). The source is a man aged 18 to 29 who had recovered from COVID-19.

The genes are TRBV6-5 and TRBJ1-2, with TRBD1 as a possible D gene (5 bases). The CDR3 runs 16 residues. Germline CDR1 reads MNHEY; CDR2 reads SVGAGI. Trimming left V 2 bases short and J 0 bases short, with 13 bases between. CDR3 loop: CASSYQLTATNYGYTF. CDR3 DNA sequence: TGTGCCAGCAGTTACCAGTTGACAGCAACTAACTATGGCTACACCTTC.

The gene calls are TRBV5-1 and TRBJ2-5; 13 bases map to TRBD2. The germline V gene has CDR1 SGHRS and CDR2 YFSETQ. Trimming took 4 bases from V and 1 from J; bases not matched to a gene: 4. The CDR3 sequence is 16 residues long. CDR3 residues: CASSTRLAGGQETQYF. The CDR3, as DNA: TGCGCCAGCAGCACCCGACTAGCGGGGGGCCAAGAGACCCAGTACTTC.

V usage is TRBV7-3 and J usage is TRBJ2-3; no firm D call. The V end lost 2 bases, the J end lost 1 base, and 13 bases lay between the germline ends. This CDR3 spans 16 amino acids. The germline V gene encodes CDR1 SGHTA and CDR2 FQGTGA. CDR3 protein: CASSLYGSLGTDTQYF. CDR3 coding DNA: TGTGCCAGCAGCTTATACGGTTCCCTTGGCACAGATACGCAGTATTTT.

The chain uses TRBV18 and TRBJ2-2, with 7 bases that match TRBD2. After removal of 6 bases from V and 6 bases from J, the junction contained 13 bases not matched to a gene. CDR3 length: 16 residues. Germline V gene sequence: CDR1 KGHSH, CDR2 LQKENI. CDR3 coding DNA: TGTGCCAGCTCGCGGACTAGTATAGCGGCGGCCGGGGAGCTGTTTTTT. Its protein is CASSRTSIAAAGELFF.

The chain carries TRBV29-1 and TRBJ2-1; maybe TRBD2 (6 bases). The CDR3 contains 17 residues. The germline gives CDR1 SQVTM, CDR2 ANQGSEA. Trimming shortened V by 1 base and J by 4 bases, and 20 bases separated the two germline ends. The CDR3 DNA reads TGCAGCGTTGAAGGGGGTTCGGAGGGAAGGCGTTACAATGAGCAGTTCTTC. It translates to CSVEGGSEGRRYNEQFF.

The V and J genes are TRBV5-8 and TRBJ2-3; TRBD2 matches at 9 bases. V shed 2 bases, J shed 1 base, and the junction held 5 bases outside the gene matches. This CDR3 spans 16 amino acids. From germline, CDR1 is SGHTS and CDR2 YDEGEE. The CDR3 loop is CASSFRASGGTDTQYF. The DNA of the CDR3 is TGTGCCAGCAGCTTCAGGGCTAGCGGGGGCACAGATACGCAGTATTTT. The full variable domain, in which reference TRBV5-8 and TRBJ2-3 provide the parts outside the CDR3, is EAGVTQSPTHLIKTRGQQATLRCSPISGHTSVYWYQQALGLGLQFLLWYDEGEERNRGNFPPRFSGRQFPNYSSELNVNALELEDSALYLCASSFRASGGTDTQYFGPGTRLTVL.

The chain employs TRBV7-2 and TRBJ2-7; tentatively, D is TRBD1 (6 bases). The germline V gene encodes CDR1 SGHTA and CDR2 FQGNSA. V dropped 6 bases and J dropped 2 bases, with 14 bases sitting between them. The CDR3 covers 14 residues. CDR3 in DNA: TGTGCCAGCAGGAGATCGGACAGAACCTACGAGCAGTACTTC. This sequence encodes CASRRSDRTYEQYF.

Only a few counts were recorded for this clone. The chain combines TRBV7-9 with TRBJ1-2; 9 positions match TRBD1. CDR3 length: 14 amino acids. Per the germline V gene, CDR1 is SEHNR and CDR2 is FQNEAQ (reference sequence). Germline trimming cut 9 bases from V and 0 bases from J; bases unmatched to any gene: 5. CDR3 DNA sequence: TGTGCCAGAAAACAGGGGGCTTCTAACTATGGCTACACCTTC. Amino acid sequence: CARKQGASNYGYTF.

V and J are TRBV28 and TRBJ2-1, with TRBD1 matching 7 bases. V shed 4 bases and J 10 bases; nucleotides not matched to a gene: 7. The CDR3 has 13 residues. Germline lookup yields CDR1 MDHEN and CDR2 SYDVKM. The CDR3 DNA reads TGTGCCAGCAGTTCGGGACAGATACGGGAGCAGTTCTTC. Translated, it gives CASSSGQIREQFF.

The chain employs TRBV11-2 and TRBJ1-6; unclear D gene. Germline CDR1 reads SGHAT; CDR2 reads FQNNGV. The CDR3 runs 15 residues. With 5 bases removed from V and 4 bases from J, the gap between germline ends came to 12 bases. CDR3 region: CASSLNRGYNSPLHF. The CDR3 DNA reads as TGTGCCAGCAGCCTCAACAGAGGGTATAATTCACCCCTCCACTTT.

The chain uses TRBV3-1 (or the pseudogene TRBV3-2) and TRBJ1-1, with D perhaps matching TRBD1 (5 bases). The V gene lost 0 bases and the J gene lost 7 bases, with 9 bases spanning the gap. The CDR3 is 13 residues long. Looked up from germline, CDR1 is LGHDT and CDR2 is YNNKEL (reference sequence). DNA of the CDR3: TGTGCCAGCAGCCAAGATCGGGGGGTTGAAGCTTTCTTT. Translation: CASSQDRGVEAFF.

This chain connects TRBV4-2 to TRBJ1-5; maybe TRBD1 (5 bases). The V gene lost 0 bases and the J gene lost 5 bases, with 11 bases spanning the gap. The CDR3 loop spans 15 amino acids. The germline V gene encodes CDR1 LGHNA and CDR2 YNFKEQ. The CDR3 sequence is CASSQDGAGYQPQHF. In DNA, the CDR3 is TGTGCCAGCAGCCAAGATGGGGCTGGATATCAGCCCCAGCATTTT.

The J gene is TRBJ2-1, the V gene TRBV14, with D maybe TRBD1 (6 bases). The CDR3 sequence is 15 residues long. Germline-derived CDR1 and CDR2 are SGHDN and FVKESK. V lost 0 bases to trimming and J lost 9 bases, with 15 bases between them. This chain's CDR3 is CASSQEWAGEAEQFF. The CDR3 DNA sequence: TGTGCCAGCAGCCAAGAATGGGCAGGGGAAGCTGAGCAGTTCTTC. Based on the CDR3 plus reference TRBV14 and TRBJ2-1, the full variable domain is EAGVTQFPSHSVIEKGQTVTLRCDPISGHDNLYWYRRVMGKEIKFLLHFVKESKQDESGMPNNRFLAERTGGTYSTLKVQPAELEDSGVYFCASSQEWAGEAEQFFGPGTRLTVL.

The CDR3: CSAVRETQYF. DNA for the CDR3: TGCAGTGCTGTCCGTGAGACCCAGTACTTC. The J gene is TRBJ2-5, the V gene TRBV20-1; D gene ambiguous. The V end was cut by 5 bases, the J end by 5 bases, with 6 bases between. The CDR3 is made up of 10 amino acids. Germline V gives CDR1 DFQATT, CDR2 SNEGSKA (reference sequence).

J is TRBJ1-1 and V is TRBV18; the D is unclear. The V gene's germline CDR1 is KGHSH and CDR2 LQKENI. The CDR3 is 14 amino acids. V lost 2 bases, J lost 1 base, and 8 bases lay in between. This CDR3 reads CASSPSIRNTEAFF. For the CDR3, the DNA is TGTGCCAGCTCACCATCAATTAGGAACACTGAAGCTTTCTTT.

The chain is built from TRBV7-8 and TRBJ2-1; tentatively, D is TRBD1 (6 bases). Germline lookup yields CDR1 SGHVS and CDR2 FQNEAQ. The CDR3 length is 12 residues. V was trimmed by 3 bases and J by 12 bases, leaving 12 bases between them. The CDR3 region is CASSFRGTGQFF. In DNA form, the CDR3 reads TGTGCCAGCAGCTTTAGGGGGACCGGGCAGTTCTTC.

This rearrangement joins TRBV28 to TRBJ2-2; D gene ambiguous. The CDR3 spans 13 residues. Germline V CDR1 and CDR2: MDHEN, SYDVKM. Trimming removed 3 bases at V and 9 bases at J, with 11 bases between. The CDR3 sequence: CASSFPGPRELFF. The CDR3 region has the DNA TGTGCCAGCAGTTTCCCCGGTCCGAGGGAGCTGTTTTTT.

The V gene is TRBV2, the J gene TRBJ2-1; no firm D call. Germline-derived CDR1 and CDR2 are SNHLY and FYNNEI. The CDR3 totals 15 residues. With 6 bases removed from V and 0 bases from J, the gap between germline ends came to 12 bases. The CDR3 protein is CASSLQVSSYNEQFF. DNA for the CDR3: TGTGCCAGCAGCCTTCAGGTCAGCTCCTACAATGAGCAGTTCTTC.

V and J are TRBV15 and TRBJ1-2; tentative D call: TRBD1 (5 bases). V gave up 1 base and J gave up 7 bases, with 13 bases separating them. This CDR3 region has 14 residues. CDR1 is LNHNV and CDR2 is YYDKDF in the germline V gene (reference sequence). CDR3 DNA: TGTGCCACCAGCAGAGCACAGGTAGGGGTTGGCTACACCTTC. It translates to CATSRAQVGVGYTF.

The chain uses TRBV28 and TRBJ2-7; D unclear. The CDR3 has 15 residues. Trimming cost V 5 bases and J 3 bases, with 17 bases left between them. In germline, CDR1 is MDHEN, CDR2 SYDVKM. CDR3 coding DNA: TGTGCCAGCAGTCTCTCGGTTCTTCCTCACTACGAGCAGTACTTC. Its translation: CASSLSVLPHYEQYF.

This clone was picked up one time. The chain recombines TRBV11-2 with TRBJ2-3; 9 bases match TRBD2. Trimming removed 5 bases from V and 8 bases from J; junction bases left unmatched: 11. The CDR3 length is 15 residues. Germline values: CDR1 SGHAT, CDR2 FQNNGV. The CDR3, as DNA: TGTGCCAGCAGCCCCGGGACTAGCAGGGTCGGTACGCAGTATTTT. Translating it yields CASSPGTSRVGTQYF.

The rearrangement uses TRBV20-1 and TRBJ1-5, with TRBD1 matching 8 bases. Germline V gene sequence: CDR1 DFQATT, CDR2 SNEGSKA (reference sequence). The V and J ends lost 6 bases and 7 bases, in that order; junction bases with no gene match: 20. The CDR3 is 17 amino acids. The CDR3 protein is CSASRPGTGFLRQPQHF. CDR3 in DNA: TGCAGTGCCAGTAGACCCGGGACAGGATTTTTGCGGCAGCCCCAGCATTTT.

V gene TRBV2 combines with J gene TRBJ2-1, with 7 bases lining up with TRBD1. The germline gives CDR1 SNHLY, CDR2 FYNNEI. V shed 4 bases, J shed 3 bases, and the junction held 9 bases outside the gene matches. There are 16 residues in the CDR3. The CDR3 coding sequence is TGTGCCAGCAGTGCCAGGCTAGGGGGCTTCTACAATGAGCAGTTCTTC. Its protein product is CASSARLGGFYNEQFF.

This clone was picked up one time. This chain uses TRBV19 with TRBJ1-2, with D maybe TRBD1 (5 bases). Germline V CDR1 and CDR2: LNHDA, SQIVND (reference sequence). Deletions cut 7 bases from V and 4 bases from J, with 16 bases between. The CDR3 sequence is 14 residues long. The CDR3 loop reads CASTSTGYAYGYTF. The CDR3 region has the DNA TGTGCCAGTACCAGCACAGGTTATGCCTATGGCTACACCTTC.